These 13 T cell receptor beta chains were sequenced from one sample in a study of blood T cell repertoires in COVID-19. Sequenced by immunoSEQ multiplex PCR; TCRdb stores in-frame clones only, minus some. The sample records 300,000 to 400,000 clones, more than 75% being singletons. The specimen was peripheral blood. These receptor sequences come from a woman aged 18 to 35 who had recovered from COVID-19.

A single count supports this clone. The V call is TRBV11-2, the J call TRBJ2-7; 10 nucleotides align to TRBD1. Germline V gene data show CDR1 as SGHAT and CDR2 as FQNNGV. The CDR3 consists of 15 residues. The junction had 5 bases not matched to a gene; V was cut back by 1 base and J by 5 bases. CDR3 coding DNA: TGTGCCAGCAGCTTAGGGACAGGGGGGTTCGACGAGCAGTACGTC. It yields the protein CASSLGTGGFDEQYV.

The chain links TRBV10-3 to TRBJ1-2; TRBD1 is a possible D gene (6 bases). CDR3 length: 14 amino acids. V was pared by 2 bases and J by 3 bases, with 10 bases between. CDR1 ENHRY and CDR2 SYGVKD come from the germline V gene. CDR3 DNA: TGTGCCATCAGTGAGACAGGGTTGGACTATGGCTACACCTTC. It yields the protein CAISETGLDYGYTF.

The J gene is TRBJ1-1, the V gene TRBV25-1; a weak D match, TRBD1 (5 bases). V lost 3 bases to trimming and J lost 0 bases, with 8 bases between them. The CDR3 loop spans 14 amino acids. Germline V CDR1 and CDR2: MGHDK, SYGVNS. The CDR3 nucleotides are TGTGCCAGCAGTGAGGTGGGGCTGAACACTGAAGCTTTCTTT. Protein product: CASSEVGLNTEAFF.

J is TRBJ2-1 and V is TRBV30, with TRBD2 matching 10 bases. The CDR3 totals 15 residues. V lost 2 bases to trimming and J lost 2 bases; unmatched junction nucleotides: 3. The germline V gene has CDR1 GTSNPN and CDR2 SVGIG (reference sequence). This chain's CDR3 is CAWSKAGGPYNEQFF. The CDR3 coding sequence is TGTGCCTGGAGTAAAGCGGGAGGGCCCTACAATGAGCAGTTCTTC.

This clone was counted once. This chain connects TRBV5-6 to TRBJ1-2; D gene uncertain. Germline CDR1 is SGHDT and CDR2 is YYEEEE. There are 12 residues in the CDR3. V lost 7 bases, J lost 1 base, and 8 bases lay in between. The CDR3 here is CASGEGNYGYTF. The CDR3 DNA reads TGTGCCAGCGGGGAGGGTAACTATGGCTACACCTTC.

The rearrangement links TRBV20-1 to TRBJ2-5; D unclear. CDR1 and CDR2 from the germline V gene are DFQATT and SNEGSKA (reference sequence). Deletions cut 3 bases from V and 3 bases from J, with 5 bases between. The CDR3 is 11 residues long. This chain's CDR3 is CSASTEETQYF. The CDR3 bases are TGCAGTGCTAGTACGGAAGAGACCCAGTACTTC.

The chain uses TRBV5-6 and TRBJ2-3; weak D call: TRBD2 (6 bases). Deletions cut 5 bases from V and 3 bases from J, with 13 bases between. CDR1 is SGHDT and CDR2 is YYEEEE in the germline V gene. This CDR3 region has 14 residues. In DNA form, the CDR3 reads TGTGCCAGCAGTGGCGCGGGATTTACAGATACGCAGTATTTT. Its protein is CASSGAGFTDTQYF.

The chain carries TRBV19 and TRBJ2-6, with D unclear. The CDR3 sequence is 17 residues long. Germline V gene lookup returns CDR1 LNHDA and CDR2 SQIVND (reference sequence). The germline V and J ends were trimmed by 5 bases and 4 bases, with 18 bases remaining between them. CDR3 sequence reads: CASSLGPGYLGANVLTF. The CDR3 nucleotides are TGTGCCAGTAGTTTAGGGCCAGGATACCTCGGGGCCAACGTCCTGACTTTC.

The chain carries TRBV6-2 or TRBV6-3 and TRBJ2-3, with a possible D match to TRBD1 (5 bases). Germline CDR1 MNHEY, CDR2 SVGEGT. V lost 2 bases to trimming and J lost 6 bases, with 15 bases between them. The CDR3 totals 15 residues. CDR3 protein: CASSYPQGRPDTQYF. The DNA of the CDR3 is TGTGCCAGCAGTTACCCCCAGGGTAGACCGGATACGCAGTATTTT.

This clone occurred a few times. The V gene is TRBV20-1, the J gene TRBJ2-5; 12 nucleotides line up with TRBD2. Germline CDR1 DFQATT, CDR2 SNEGSKA (reference sequence). The V segment lost 3 bases and the J segment 6 bases; nucleotides outside the gene matches: 5. This CDR3 region has 14 residues. CDR3 sequence: CSASQTSGSQTQYF. The CDR3 DNA follows: TGCAGTGCTAGTCAGACTAGCGGGAGCCAGACCCAGTACTTC.

The CDR3 DNA follows: TGTGCCTGGAGGAGACAGGGCCCTGAAGCTTTCTTT. As protein: CAWRRQGPEAFF. The chain combines TRBV30 with TRBJ1-1; 7 bases match TRBD1. Germline V gives CDR1 GTSNPN, CDR2 SVGIG (reference sequence). The CDR3 extends over 12 amino acids. With V trimmed by 3 bases and J by 6 bases, 4 bases remained unmatched.

The chain employs TRBV30 and TRBJ2-1, with D perhaps matching TRBD2 (6 bases). Between the trimmed V and J ends, which lost 2 bases and 4 bases, there was a span of 21 bases. The germline CDR1 and CDR2 sequences are GTSNPN and SVGIG (reference sequence). The CDR3 covers 17 residues. Here the CDR3 reads CAWSPNLTSSIYNEQFF. The CDR3 nucleotides are TGTGCCTGGAGTCCCAACCTAACTAGCTCAATTTACAATGAGCAGTTCTTC.

The chain combines TRBV14 with TRBJ2-5, with TRBD1 matching over 8 bases. The germline V gene encodes CDR1 SGHDN and CDR2 FVKESK. The J segment lost 7 bases and the V segment lost 0 bases, leaving 13 bases of the junction unmatched. The CDR3 has 17 residues. The CDR3 DNA reads as TGTGCCAGCAGCCAAGAGCTGGCAGGGGGCACGTGGGGGACCCAGTACTTC. This codes for CASSQELAGGTWGTQYF.